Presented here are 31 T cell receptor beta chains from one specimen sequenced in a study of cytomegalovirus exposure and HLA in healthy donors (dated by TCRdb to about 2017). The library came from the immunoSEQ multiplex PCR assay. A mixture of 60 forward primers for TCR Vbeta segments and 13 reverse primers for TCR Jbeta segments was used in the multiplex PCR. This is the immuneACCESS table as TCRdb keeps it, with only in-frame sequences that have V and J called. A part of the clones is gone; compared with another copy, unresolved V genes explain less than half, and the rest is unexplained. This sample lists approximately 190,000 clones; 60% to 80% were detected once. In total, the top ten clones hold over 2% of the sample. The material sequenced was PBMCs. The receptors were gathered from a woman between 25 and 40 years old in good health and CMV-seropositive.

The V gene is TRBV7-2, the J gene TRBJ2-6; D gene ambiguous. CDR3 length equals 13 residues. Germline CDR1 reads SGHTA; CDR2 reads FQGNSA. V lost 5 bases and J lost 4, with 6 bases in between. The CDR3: CASSPLGANVLTF. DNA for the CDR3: TGTGCCAGCAGCCCCCTCGGGGCCAACGTCCTGACTTTC.

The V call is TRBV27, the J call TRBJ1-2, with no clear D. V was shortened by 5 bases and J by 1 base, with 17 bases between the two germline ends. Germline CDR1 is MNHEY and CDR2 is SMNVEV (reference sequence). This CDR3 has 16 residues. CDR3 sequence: CASSPSVGRVNYGYTF. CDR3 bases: TGTGCCAGCAGTCCTAGCGTTGGGCGGGTTAACTATGGCTACACCTTC.

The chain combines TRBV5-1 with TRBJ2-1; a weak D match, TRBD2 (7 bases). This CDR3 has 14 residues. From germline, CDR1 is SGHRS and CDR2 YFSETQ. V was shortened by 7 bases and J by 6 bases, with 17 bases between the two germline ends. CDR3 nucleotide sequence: TGCGCCAGCTCAGCGGGACACCGGGGCAATGAGCAGTTCTTC. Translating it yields CASSAGHRGNEQFF.

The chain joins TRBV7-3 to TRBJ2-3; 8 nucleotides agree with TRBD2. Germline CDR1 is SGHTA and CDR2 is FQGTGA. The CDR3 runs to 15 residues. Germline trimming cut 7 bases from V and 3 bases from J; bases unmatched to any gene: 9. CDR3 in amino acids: CASTPGTSRTDTQYF. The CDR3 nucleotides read TGTGCCAGCACCCCAGGGACTAGTCGGACAGATACGCAGTATTTT.

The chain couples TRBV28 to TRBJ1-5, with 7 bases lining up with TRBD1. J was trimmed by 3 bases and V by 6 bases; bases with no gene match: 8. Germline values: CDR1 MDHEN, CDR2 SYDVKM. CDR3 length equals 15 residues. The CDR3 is CASSSRTGLNQPQHF. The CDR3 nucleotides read TGTGCCAGCAGCTCCCGGACAGGCCTCAATCAGCCCCAGCATTTT.

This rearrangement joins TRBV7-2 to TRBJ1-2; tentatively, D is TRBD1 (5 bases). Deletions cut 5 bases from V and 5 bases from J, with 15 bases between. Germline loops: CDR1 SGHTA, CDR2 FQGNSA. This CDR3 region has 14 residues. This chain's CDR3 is CASSRGDLGYGYTF. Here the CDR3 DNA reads TGTGCCAGCAGCCGGGGGGACTTAGGGTATGGCTACACCTTC.

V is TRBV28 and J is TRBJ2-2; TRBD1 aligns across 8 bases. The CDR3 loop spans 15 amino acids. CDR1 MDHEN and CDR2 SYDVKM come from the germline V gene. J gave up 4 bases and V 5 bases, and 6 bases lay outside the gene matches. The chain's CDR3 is CASSLGDRTTGELFF. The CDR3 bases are TGTGCCAGCAGTCTGGGGGACAGGACCACCGGGGAGCTGTTTTTT. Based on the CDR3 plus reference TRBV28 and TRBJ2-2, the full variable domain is DVKVTQSSRYLVKRTGEKVFLECVQDMDHENMFWYRQDPGLGLRLIYFSYDVKMKEKGDIPEGYSVSREKKERFSLILESASTNQTSMYLCASSLGDRTTGELFFGEGSRLTVL.

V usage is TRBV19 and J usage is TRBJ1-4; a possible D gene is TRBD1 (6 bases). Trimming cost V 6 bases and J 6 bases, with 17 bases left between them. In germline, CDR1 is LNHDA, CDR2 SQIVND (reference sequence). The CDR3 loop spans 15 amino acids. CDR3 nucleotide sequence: TGTGCCAGTAGCGAGAGACAGGTTCTGGATGAAAAACTGTTTTTT. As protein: CASSERQVLDEKLFF.

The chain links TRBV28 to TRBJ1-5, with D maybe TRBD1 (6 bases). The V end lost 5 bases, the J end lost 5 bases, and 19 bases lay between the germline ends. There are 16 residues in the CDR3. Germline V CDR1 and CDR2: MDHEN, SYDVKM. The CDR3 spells CASSPVEGGRDQPQHF. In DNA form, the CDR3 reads TGTGCCAGCAGTCCCGTCGAGGGGGGGAGGGATCAGCCCCAGCATTTT.

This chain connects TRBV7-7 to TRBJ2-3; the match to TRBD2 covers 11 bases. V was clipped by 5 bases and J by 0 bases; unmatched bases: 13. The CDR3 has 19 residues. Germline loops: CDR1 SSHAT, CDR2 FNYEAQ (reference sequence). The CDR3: CASSPAGLAGQSSTDTQYF. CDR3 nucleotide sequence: TGTGCCAGCAGCCCCGCAGGACTAGCGGGCCAGTCTAGCACAGATACGCAGTATTTT.

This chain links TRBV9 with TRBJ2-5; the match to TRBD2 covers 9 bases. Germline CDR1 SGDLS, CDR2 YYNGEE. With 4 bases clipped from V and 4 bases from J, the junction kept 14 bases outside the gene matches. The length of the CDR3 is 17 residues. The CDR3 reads CASSLWAGGVIGETQYF. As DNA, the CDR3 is TGTGCCAGCAGCCTATGGGCGGGAGGGGTTATAGGAGAGACCCAGTACTTC. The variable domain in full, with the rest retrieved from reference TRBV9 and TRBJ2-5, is DSGVTQTPKHLITATGQRVTLRCSPRSGDLSVYWYQQSLDQGLQFLIQYYNGEERAKGNILERFSAQQFPDLHSELNLSSLELGDSALYFCASSLWAGGVIGETQYFGPGTRLLVL.

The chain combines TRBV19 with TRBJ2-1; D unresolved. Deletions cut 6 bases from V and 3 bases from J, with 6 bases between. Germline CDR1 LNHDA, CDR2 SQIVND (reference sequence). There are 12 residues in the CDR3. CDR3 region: CASSPSYNEQFF. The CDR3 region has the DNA TGTGCCAGTAGCCCCAGCTACAATGAGCAGTTCTTC.

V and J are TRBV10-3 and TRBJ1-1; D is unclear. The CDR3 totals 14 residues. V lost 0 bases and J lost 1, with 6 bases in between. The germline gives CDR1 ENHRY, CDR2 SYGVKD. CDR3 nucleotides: TGTGCCATCAGTGAGTCCGGGAAGAACACTGAAGCTTTCTTT. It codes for CAISESGKNTEAFF.

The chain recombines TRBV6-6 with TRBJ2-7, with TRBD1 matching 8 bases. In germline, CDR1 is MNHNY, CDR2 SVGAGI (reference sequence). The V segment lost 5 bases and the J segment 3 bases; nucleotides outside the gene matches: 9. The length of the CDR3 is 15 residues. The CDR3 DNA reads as TGTGCCAGCAGTAGAACCCGGGACAGGAACTACGAGCAGTACTTC. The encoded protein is CASSRTRDRNYEQYF.

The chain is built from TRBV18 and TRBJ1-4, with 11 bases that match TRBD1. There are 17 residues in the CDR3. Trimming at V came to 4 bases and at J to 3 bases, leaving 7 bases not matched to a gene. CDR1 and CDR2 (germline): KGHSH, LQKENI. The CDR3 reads CASSLGQGAEANEKLFF. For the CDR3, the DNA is TGTGCCAGCTCACTAGGACAGGGGGCGGAAGCTAATGAAAAACTGTTTTTT.

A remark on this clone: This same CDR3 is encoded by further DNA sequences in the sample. CDR3 residues: CASSLVLGQGPNTEAFF. The CDR3 DNA is TGTGCCAGCAGCTTAGTTCTGGGACAGGGGCCTAACACTGAAGCTTTCTTT. The chain is built from TRBV7-8 and TRBJ1-1; 10 bases line up with TRBD1. Germline values: CDR1 SGHVS, CDR2 FQNEAQ. Losses at the gene ends were 1 base for V and 2 bases for J; bases not matched to a gene: 7. The CDR3 runs 17 residues.

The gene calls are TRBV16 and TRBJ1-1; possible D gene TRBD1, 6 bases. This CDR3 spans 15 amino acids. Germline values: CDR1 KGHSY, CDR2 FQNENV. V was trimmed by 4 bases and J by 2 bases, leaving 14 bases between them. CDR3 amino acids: CASSPRGGRNTEAFF. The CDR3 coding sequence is TGTGCCAGCAGCCCGAGAGGGGGTAGAAACACTGAAGCTTTCTTT.

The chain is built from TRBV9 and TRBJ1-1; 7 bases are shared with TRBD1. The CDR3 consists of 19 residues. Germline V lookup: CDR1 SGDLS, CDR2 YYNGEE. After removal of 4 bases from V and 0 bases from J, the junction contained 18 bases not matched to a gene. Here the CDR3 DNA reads TGTGCCAGCAGCCCCCGAAGGGGGCCAGGGACAAGTATGAACACTGAAGCTTTCTTT. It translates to CASSPRRGPGTSMNTEAFF.

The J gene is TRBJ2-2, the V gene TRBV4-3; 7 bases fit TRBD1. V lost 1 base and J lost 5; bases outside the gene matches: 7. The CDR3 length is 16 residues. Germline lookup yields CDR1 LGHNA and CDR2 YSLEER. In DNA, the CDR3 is TGCGCCAGCAGCCAAGCCCGACAGGGTTTGACCGGGGAGCTGTTTTTT. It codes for CASSQARQGLTGELFF.

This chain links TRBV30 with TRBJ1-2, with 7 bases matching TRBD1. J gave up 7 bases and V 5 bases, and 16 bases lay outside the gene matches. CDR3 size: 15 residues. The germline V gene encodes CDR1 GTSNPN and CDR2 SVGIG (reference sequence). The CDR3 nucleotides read TGTGCCTGGGCTATTTCCGGGACAGTTCAGGTTGGCTACACCTTC. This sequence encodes CAWAISGTVQVGYTF. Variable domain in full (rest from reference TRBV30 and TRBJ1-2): SQTIHQWPATLVQPVGSPLSLECTVEGTSNPNLYWYRQAAGRGLQLLFYSVGIGQISSEVPQNLSASRPQDRQFILSSKKLLLSDSGFYLCAWAISGTVQVGYTFGSGTRLTVV.

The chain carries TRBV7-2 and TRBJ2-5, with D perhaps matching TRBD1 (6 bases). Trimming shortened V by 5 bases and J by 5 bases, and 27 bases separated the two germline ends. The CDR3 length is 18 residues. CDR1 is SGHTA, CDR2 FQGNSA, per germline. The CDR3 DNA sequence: TGTGCCAGCAGCCCACGGTGGCCCCGTTCCCCGAGGGGGGAGACCCAGTACTTC. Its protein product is CASSPRWPRSPRGETQYF. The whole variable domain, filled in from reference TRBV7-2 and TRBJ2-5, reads GAGVSQSPSNKVTEKGKDVELRCDPISGHTALYWYRQSLGQGLEFLIYFQGNSAPDKSGLPSDRFSAERTGGSVSTLTIQRTQQEDSAVYLCASSPRWPRSPRGETQYFGPGTRLLVL.

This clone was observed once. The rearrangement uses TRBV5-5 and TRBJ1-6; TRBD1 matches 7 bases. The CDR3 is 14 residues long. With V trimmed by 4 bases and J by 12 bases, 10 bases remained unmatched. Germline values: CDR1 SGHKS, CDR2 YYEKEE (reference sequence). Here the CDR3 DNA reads TGTGCCAGCAGCCGAGGGGGCCGGGAAGGACCCCTCCACTTT. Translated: CASSRGGREGPLHF.

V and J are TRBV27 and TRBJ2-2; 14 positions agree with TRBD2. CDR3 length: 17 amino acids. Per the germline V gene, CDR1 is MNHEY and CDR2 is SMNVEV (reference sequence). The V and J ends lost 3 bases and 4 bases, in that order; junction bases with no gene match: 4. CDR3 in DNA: TGTGCCAGCAGTTTCGGGACTAGCGGGAGAGGCACCGGGGAGCTGTTTTTT. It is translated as CASSFGTSGRGTGELFF.

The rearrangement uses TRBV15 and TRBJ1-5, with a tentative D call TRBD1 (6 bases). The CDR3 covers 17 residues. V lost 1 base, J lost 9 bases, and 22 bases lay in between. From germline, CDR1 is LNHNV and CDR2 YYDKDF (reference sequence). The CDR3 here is CATSRAGGGAGAGPQHF. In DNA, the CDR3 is TGTGCCACCAGCAGAGCAGGTGGGGGGGCCGGGGCCGGGCCCCAGCATTTT.

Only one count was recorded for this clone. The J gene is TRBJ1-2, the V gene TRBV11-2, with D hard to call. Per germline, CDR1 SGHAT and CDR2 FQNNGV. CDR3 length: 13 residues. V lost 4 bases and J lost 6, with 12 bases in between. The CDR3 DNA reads TGTGCCAGCAGCTCTAAATCGGGTAATGGCTACACCTTC. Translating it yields CASSSKSGNGYTF.

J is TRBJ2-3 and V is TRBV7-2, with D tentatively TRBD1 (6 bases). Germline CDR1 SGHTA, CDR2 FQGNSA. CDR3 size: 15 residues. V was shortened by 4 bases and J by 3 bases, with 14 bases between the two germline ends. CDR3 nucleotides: TGTGCCAGCAGCTCAAGCGTACAGGGAACAGATACGCAGTATTTT. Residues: CASSSSVQGTDTQYF. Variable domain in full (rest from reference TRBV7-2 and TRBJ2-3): GAGVSQSPSNKVTEKGKDVELRCDPISGHTALYWYRQSLGQGLEFLIYFQGNSAPDKSGLPSDRFSAERTGGSVSTLTIQRTQQEDSAVYLCASSSSVQGTDTQYFGPGTRLTVL.

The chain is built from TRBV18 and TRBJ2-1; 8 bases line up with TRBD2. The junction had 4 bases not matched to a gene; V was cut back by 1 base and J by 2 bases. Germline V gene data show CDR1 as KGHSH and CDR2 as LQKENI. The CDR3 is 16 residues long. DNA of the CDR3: TGTGCCAGCTCACCACTACTAGCGGCTACCTACAATGAGCAGTTCTTC. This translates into CASSPLLAATYNEQFF.

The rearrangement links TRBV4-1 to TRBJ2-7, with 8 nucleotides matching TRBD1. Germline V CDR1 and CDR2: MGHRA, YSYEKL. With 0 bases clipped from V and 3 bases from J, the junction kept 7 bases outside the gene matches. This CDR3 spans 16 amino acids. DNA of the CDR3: TGCGCCAGCAGCCAAGATCGCGGGACAGGTATCTACGAGCAGTACTTC. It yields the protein CASSQDRGTGIYEQYF.

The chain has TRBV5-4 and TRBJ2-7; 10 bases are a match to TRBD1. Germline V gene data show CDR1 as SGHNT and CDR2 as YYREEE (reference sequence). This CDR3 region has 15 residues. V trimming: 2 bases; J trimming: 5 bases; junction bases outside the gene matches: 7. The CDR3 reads CASSLPGTGENEQYF. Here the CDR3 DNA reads TGTGCCAGCAGCTTACCGGGGACAGGGGAAAACGAGCAGTACTTC.

The CDR3 bases are TGTGCCAGCAGCTTAGAGTCTAGGGCGGTCAGGGGTTCCAATCAGCCCCAGCATTTT. Translated: CASSLESRAVRGSNQPQHF. V usage is TRBV7-8 and J usage is TRBJ1-5, with D maybe TRBD1 (6 bases). This CDR3 is built from 19 residues. CDR1 is SGHVS and CDR2 is FQNEAQ in the germline V gene. V was clipped by 1 base and J by 3 bases, with 22 bases between them.

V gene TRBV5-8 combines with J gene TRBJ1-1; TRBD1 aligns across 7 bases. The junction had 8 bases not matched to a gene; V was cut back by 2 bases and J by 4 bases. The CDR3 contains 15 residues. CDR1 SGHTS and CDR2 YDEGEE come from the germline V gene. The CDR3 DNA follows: TGTGCCAGCAGCTTCCTCAGGGGGGTGAGCACTGAAGCTTTCTTT. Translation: CASSFLRGVSTEAFF.